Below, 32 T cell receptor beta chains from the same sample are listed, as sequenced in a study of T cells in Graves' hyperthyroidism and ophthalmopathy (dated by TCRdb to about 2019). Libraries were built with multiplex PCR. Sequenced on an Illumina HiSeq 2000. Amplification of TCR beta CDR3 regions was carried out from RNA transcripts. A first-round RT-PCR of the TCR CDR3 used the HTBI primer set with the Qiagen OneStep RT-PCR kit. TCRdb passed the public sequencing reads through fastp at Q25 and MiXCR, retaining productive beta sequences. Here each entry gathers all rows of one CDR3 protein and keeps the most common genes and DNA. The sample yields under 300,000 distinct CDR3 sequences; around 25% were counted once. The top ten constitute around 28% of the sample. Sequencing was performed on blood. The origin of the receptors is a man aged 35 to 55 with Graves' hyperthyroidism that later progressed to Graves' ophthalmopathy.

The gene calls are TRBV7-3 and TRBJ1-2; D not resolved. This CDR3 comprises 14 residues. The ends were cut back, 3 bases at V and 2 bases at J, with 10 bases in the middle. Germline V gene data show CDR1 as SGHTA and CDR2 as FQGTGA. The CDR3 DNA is TGTGCCAGCAGCTTTGGCGACGGGAACTATGGCTACACCTTC. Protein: CASSFGDGNYGYTF. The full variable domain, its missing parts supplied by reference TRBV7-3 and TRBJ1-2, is GAGVSQTPSNKVTEKGKYVELRCDPISGHTALYWYRQSLGQGPEFLIYFQGTGAADDSGLPNDRFFAVRPEGSVSTLKIQRTERGDSAVYLCASSFGDGNYGYTFGSGTRLTVV.

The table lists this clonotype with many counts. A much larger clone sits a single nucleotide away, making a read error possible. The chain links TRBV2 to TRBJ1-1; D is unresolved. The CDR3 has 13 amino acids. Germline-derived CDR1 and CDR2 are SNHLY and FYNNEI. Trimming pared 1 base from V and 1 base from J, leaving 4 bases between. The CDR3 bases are TGTGCCAGCAGTGAAGTGGAGAACACTGAAGCTTTCTTT. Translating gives CASSEVENTEAFF. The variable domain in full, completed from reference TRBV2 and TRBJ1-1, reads EPEVTQTPSHQVTQMGQEVILRCVPISNHLYFYWYRQILGQKVEFLVSFYNNEISEKSEIFDDQFSVERPDGSNFTLKIRSTKLEDSAMYFCASSEVENTEAFFGQGTRLTVV.

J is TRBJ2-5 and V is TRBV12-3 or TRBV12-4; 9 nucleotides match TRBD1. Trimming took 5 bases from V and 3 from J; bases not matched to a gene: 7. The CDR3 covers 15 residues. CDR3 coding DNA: TGTGCCAGCAGTCCCTCGGGACAGGGAAAAGAGACCCAGTACTTC. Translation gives CASSPSGQGKETQYF.

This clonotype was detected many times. CDR3 sequence: CASAEGPLREQYF. CDR3 in DNA: TGTGCCAGCGCGGAAGGGCCCCTTCGCGAGCAGTACTTC. The rearrangement links TRBV9 to TRBJ2-7; D remains ambiguous. Trimming stripped 7 bases from V and 6 bases from J, with 17 bases between. The CDR3 sequence is 13 residues long. CDR1 is SGDLS, CDR2 YYNGEE, per germline.

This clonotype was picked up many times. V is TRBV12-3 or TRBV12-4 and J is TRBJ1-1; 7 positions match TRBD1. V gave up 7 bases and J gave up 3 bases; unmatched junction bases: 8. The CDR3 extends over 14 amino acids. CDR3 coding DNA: TGTGCCAGCACCCGACAGGGCCCGGACACTGAAGCTTTCTTT. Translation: CASTRQGPDTEAFF.

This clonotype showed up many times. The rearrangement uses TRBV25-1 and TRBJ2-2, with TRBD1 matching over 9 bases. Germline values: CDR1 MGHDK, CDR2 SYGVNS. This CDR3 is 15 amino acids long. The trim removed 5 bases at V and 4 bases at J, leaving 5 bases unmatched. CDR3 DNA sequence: TGTGCCAGCAGTAAACCGACAGGGGGCACCGGGGAGCTGTTTTTT. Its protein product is CASSKPTGGTGELFF.

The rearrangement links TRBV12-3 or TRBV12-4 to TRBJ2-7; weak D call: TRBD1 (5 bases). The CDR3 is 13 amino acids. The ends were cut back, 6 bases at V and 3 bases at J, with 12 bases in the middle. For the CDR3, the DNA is TGTGCCAGCAGCCTGACAGTTGTCTACGAGCAGTACTTC. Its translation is CASSLTVVYEQYF.

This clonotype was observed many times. Here the CDR3 DNA reads TGTGCCAGCAGTTACTCCCGTTTTAGCGGGAGTGTGAGGAATGAGCAGTTCTTC. Translating gives CASSYSRFSGSVRNEQFF. The chain links TRBV6-5 to TRBJ2-1, with TRBD2 identical over 9 bases. Germline loops: CDR1 MNHEY, CDR2 SVGAGI. CDR3 length: 18 amino acids. With 0 bases clipped from V and 7 bases from J, the junction kept 13 bases outside the gene matches.

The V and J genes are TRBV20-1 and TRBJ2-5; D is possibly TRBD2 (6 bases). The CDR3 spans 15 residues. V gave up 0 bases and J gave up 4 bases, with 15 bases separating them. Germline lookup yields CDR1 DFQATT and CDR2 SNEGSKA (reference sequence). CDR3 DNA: TGCAGTGCTAGAGATTGGTCGGGAGCGACAGAGACCCAGTACTTC. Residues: CSARDWSGATETQYF.

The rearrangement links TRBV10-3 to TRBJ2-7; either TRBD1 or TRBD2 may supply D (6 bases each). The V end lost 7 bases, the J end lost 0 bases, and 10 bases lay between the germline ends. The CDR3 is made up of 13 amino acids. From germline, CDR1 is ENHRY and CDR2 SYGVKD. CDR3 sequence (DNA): TGTGCCATCATGAGGGGGGACTCCTACGAGCAGTACTTC. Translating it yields CAIMRGDSYEQYF.

The CDR3 sequence is CASSSGEQNQPQHF. The CDR3 DNA reads TGTGCCAGCAGTTCGGGGGAGCAGAATCAGCCCCAGCATTTT. The J gene is TRBJ1-5, the V gene TRBV12-3 or TRBV12-4; maybe TRBD1 (5 bases). This CDR3 spans 14 amino acids. The germline V and J ends were trimmed by 4 bases and 4 bases, with 11 bases remaining between them.

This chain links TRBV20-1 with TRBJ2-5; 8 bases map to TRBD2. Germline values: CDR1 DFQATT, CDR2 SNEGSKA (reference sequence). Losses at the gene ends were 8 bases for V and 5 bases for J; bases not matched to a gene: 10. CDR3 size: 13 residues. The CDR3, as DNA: TGCAGTCAATCGGGACTAGTCCAGGAGACCCAGTACTTC. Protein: CSQSGLVQETQYF.

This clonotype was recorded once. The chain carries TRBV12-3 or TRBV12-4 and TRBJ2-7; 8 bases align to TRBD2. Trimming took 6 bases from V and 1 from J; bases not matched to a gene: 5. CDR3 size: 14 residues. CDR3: CASSGLALSYEQYF. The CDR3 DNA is TGTGCCAGCAGCGGACTAGCCCTATCCTACGAGCAGTACTTC.

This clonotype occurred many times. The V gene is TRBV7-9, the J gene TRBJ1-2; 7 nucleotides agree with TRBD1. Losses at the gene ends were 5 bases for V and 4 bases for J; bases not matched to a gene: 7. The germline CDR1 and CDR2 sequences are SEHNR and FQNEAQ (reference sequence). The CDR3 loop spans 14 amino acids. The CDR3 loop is CASSPRQGGYGYTF. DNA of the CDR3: TGTGCCAGCAGCCCCCGACAGGGTGGCTATGGCTACACCTTC.

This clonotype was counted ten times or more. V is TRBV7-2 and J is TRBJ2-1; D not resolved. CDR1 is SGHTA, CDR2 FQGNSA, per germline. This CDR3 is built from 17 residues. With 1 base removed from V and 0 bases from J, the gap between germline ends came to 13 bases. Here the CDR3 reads CASSLGRNSRSYNEQFF. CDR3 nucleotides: TGTGCCAGCAGCTTAGGGCGCAACTCCCGCTCCTACAATGAGCAGTTCTTC.

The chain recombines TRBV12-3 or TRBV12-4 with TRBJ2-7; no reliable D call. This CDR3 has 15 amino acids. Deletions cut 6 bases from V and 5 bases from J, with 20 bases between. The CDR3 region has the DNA TGTGCCAGCAGGTCCAGCCGGGCCTGGGTCCACGAGCAGTACTTC. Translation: CASRSSRAWVHEQYF.

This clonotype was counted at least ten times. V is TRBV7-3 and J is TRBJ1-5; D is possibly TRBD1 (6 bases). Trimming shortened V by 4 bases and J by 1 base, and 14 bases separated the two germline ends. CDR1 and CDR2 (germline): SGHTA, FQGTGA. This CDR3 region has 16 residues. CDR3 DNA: TGTGCCAGCAGCTCCCGAAAGGGGGGGAGCAATCAGCCCCAGCATTTT. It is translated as CASSSRKGGSNQPQHF.

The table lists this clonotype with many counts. CDR3: CASSQARTGYGYTF. CDR3 DNA sequence: TGTGCCAGCAGCCAAGCCCGGACGGGCTATGGCTACACCTTC. This chain connects TRBV14 to TRBJ1-2; D gene ambiguous. Trimming took off 1 base at V and 4 bases at J, with 10 bases between the two ends. Looked up from germline, CDR1 is SGHDN and CDR2 is FVKESK. The CDR3 length is 14 residues.

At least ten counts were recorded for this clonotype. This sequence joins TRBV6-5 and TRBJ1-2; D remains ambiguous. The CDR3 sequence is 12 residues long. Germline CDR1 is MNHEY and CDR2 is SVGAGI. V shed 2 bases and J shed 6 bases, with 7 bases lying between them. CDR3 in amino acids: CASSYPEDGYTF. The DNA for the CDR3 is TGTGCCAGCAGTTACCCGGAGGATGGCTACACCTTC.

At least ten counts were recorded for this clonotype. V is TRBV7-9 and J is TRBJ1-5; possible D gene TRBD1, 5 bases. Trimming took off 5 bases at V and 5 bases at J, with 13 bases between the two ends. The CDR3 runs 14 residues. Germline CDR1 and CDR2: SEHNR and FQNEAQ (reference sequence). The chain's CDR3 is CASSPQGRDQPQHF. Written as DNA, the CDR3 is TGTGCCAGCAGCCCGCAGGGAAGGGATCAGCCCCAGCATTTT.

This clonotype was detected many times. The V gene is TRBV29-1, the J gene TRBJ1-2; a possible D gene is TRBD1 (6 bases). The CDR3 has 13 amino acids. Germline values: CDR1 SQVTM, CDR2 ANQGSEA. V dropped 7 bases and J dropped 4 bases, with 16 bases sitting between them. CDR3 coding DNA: TGCAGCGATCAACAGGGAGGCTCCTATGGCTACACCTTC. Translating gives CSDQQGGSYGYTF.

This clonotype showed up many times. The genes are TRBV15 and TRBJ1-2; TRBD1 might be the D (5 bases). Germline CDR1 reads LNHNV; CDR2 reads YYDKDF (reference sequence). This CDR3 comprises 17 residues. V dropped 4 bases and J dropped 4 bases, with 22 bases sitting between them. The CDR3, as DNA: TGTGCCACCAGCACCGGGGGGAATGGGGAATACAGCTATGGCTACACCTTC. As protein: CATSTGGNGEYSYGYTF.

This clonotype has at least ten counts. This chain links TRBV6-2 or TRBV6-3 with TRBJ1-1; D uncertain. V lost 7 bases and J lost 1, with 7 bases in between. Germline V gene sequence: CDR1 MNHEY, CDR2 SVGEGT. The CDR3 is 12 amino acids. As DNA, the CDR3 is TGTGCCAGCACCCATTGGAACACTGAAGCTTTCTTT. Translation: CASTHWNTEAFF.

CDR3 DNA: TGTGCCAGCATAACTCTGGGAGGGGGACAGGGCAATCAGCCCCAGCATTTT. Translation gives CASITLGGGQGNQPQHF. The chain carries TRBV6-4 and TRBJ1-5; TRBD1 matches at 8 bases. The CDR3 totals 17 residues. After removal of 7 bases from V and 2 bases from J, the junction contained 13 bases not matched to a gene. CDR1 is MRHNA, CDR2 SNTAGT, per germline.

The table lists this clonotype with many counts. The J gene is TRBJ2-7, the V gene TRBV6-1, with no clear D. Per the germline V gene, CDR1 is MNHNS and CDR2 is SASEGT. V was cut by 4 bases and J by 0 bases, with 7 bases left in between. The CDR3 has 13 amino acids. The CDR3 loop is CASSGGNSYEQYF. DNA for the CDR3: TGTGCCAGCAGTGGGGGAAACTCCTACGAGCAGTACTTC.

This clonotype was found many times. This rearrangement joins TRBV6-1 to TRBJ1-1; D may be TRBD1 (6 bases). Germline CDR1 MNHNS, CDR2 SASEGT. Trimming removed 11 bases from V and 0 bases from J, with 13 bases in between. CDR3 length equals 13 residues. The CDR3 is CAAGTWMNTEAFF. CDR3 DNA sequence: TGTGCCGCAGGGACATGGATGAACACTGAAGCTTTCTTT.

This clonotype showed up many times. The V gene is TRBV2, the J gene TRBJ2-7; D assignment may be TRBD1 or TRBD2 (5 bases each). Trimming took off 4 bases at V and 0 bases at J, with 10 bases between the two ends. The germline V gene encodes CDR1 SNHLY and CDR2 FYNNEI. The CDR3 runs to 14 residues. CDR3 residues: CASSGGRSSYEQYF. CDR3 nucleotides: TGTGCCAGCAGTGGGGGACGGAGCTCCTACGAGCAGTACTTC.

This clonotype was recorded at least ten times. The CDR3: CASSYRGLTYEQYF. CDR3 in DNA: TGTGCCAGCAGTTACAGGGGACTTACCTACGAGCAGTACTTC. The V call is TRBV6-5, the J call TRBJ2-7; a weak D match, TRBD2 (6 bases). CDR1 MNHEY and CDR2 SVGAGI come from the germline V gene. Trimming took off 2 bases at V and 2 bases at J, with 10 bases between the two ends. The CDR3 has 14 amino acids.

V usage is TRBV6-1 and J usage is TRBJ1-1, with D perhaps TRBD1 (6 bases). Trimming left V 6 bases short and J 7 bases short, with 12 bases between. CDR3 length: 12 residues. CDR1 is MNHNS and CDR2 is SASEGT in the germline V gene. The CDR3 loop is CASSRDTGEAFF. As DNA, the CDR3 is TGTGCCAGCAGCCGGGACACCGGTGAAGCTTTCTTT.

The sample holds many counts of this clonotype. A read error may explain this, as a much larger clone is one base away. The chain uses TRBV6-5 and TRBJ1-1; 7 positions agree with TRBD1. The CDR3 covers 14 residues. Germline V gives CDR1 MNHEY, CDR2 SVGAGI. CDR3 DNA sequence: TGTGCCAGCAGCGTCGACAGGGTTGGCACTGAAACTTTCTTT. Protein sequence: CASSVDRVGTETFF.

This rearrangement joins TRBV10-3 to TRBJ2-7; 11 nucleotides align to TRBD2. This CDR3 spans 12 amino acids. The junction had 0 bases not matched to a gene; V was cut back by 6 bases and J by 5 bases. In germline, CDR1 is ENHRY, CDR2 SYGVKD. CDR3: CAIRGLADEQYF. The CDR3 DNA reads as TGTGCCATCAGGGGACTAGCGGACGAGCAGTACTTC.

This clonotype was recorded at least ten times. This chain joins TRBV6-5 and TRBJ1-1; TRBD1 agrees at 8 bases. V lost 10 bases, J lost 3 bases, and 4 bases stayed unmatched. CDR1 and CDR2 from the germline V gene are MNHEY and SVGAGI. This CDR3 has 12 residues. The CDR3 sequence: CATTGVDTEAFF. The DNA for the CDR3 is TGTGCCACGACAGGGGTCGACACTGAAGCTTTCTTT.